Presented here are 25 T cell receptor beta chains from one specimen sequenced in a study of immune heterogeneity within non-small cell lung tumors. Template material for each sample was 550 to 750 ng of bulk tumor genomic DNA. Biopsy collection occurred during surgery, with several far-apart biopsies per primary tumor. It was patients with untreated, newly diagnosed non-small cell lung cancer who underwent curative surgery. Multiplex PCR employing 32 V and 13 J primers generated amplicons of the TCR beta CDR3. TCRdb reanalysed the multiplex PCR reads using MiXCR and keeps one entry per CDR3 protein. The profile shows tens of thousands of distinct CDR3 sequences, under 35% of them singletons. Sample: lung tumor tissue. These receptors were obtained from a man aged 35 to 55 with non-small cell lung cancer.

The chain links TRBV11-3 to TRBJ1-1; 8 bases are a match to TRBD1. The V segment lost 8 bases and the J segment 2 bases; nucleotides outside the gene matches: 4. Germline V gives CDR1 SGHNT, CDR2 YENEEA. CDR3 length equals 13 residues. Here the CDR3 DNA reads TGTGCCAGCGGACAGGGTTTAAACACTGAAGCTTTCTTT. As protein: CASGQGLNTEAFF.

In this sample, this clonotype turned up many times. The rearrangement links TRBV2 to TRBJ2-3; D is unclear. The V and J ends lost 2 bases and 8 bases respectively, with 11 bases between them. CDR1 and CDR2 (germline): SNHLY, FYNNEI. The CDR3 length is 13 residues. CDR3 region: CASSERAIGTQYF. In nucleotides, the CDR3 is TGTGCCAGCAGTGAAAGAGCAATCGGTACGCAGTATTTT.

CDR3 amino acids: CASSPGTVLSEKLFF. The CDR3 nucleotides are TGCGCCAGCAGCCCTGGGACAGTTCTCTCTGAAAAACTGTTTTTT. The chain carries TRBV4-1 and TRBJ1-4; 7 bases align to TRBD1. V trimming: 4 bases; J trimming: 7 bases; junction bases outside the gene matches: 9. CDR1 and CDR2 (germline): MGHRA, YSYEKL. The CDR3 consists of 15 residues.

The rearrangement links TRBV20-1 to TRBJ2-1, with no clear D. Trimming took 6 bases from V and 0 from J, leaving 15 bases between them. This CDR3 has 15 residues. The germline CDR1 and CDR2 sequences are DFQATT and SNEGSKA (reference sequence). In nucleotides, the CDR3 is TGCAGTGCAAGCCCTGGACCAAGCTCCTACAATGAGCAGTTCTTC. This sequence encodes CSASPGPSSYNEQFF.

Details on this clonotype: A much larger clone lies one base from this, so it may be a read error. CDR3 amino acids: CASILRQGAGELFF. CDR3 sequence (DNA): TGTGCCAGCATTTTACGCCAGGGCGCCGGGGAGCTGTTTTTT. The gene calls are TRBV12-3 or TRBV12-4 and TRBJ2-2, with D possibly being TRBD1 (5 bases). This CDR3 comprises 14 residues.

The rearrangement joins TRBV20-1 to TRBJ2-3; no reliable D call. Germline loops: CDR1 DFQATT, CDR2 SNEGSKA (reference sequence). This CDR3 region has 10 residues. The V end was cut by 5 bases, the J end by 2 bases, with 2 bases between. The CDR3 loop is CSASTDTQYF. The CDR3 DNA sequence: TGCAGTGCTTCCACAGATACGCAGTATTTT.

The table lists this clonotype with a few counts. The chain carries TRBV12-3 or TRBV12-4 and TRBJ2-1; D is ambiguous. The CDR3 has 12 residues. Trimming took off 8 bases at V and 2 bases at J, with 7 bases between the two ends. The CDR3 coding sequence is TGTGCCAGCGGAAAGACCTACAATGAGCAGTTCTTC. The encoded protein is CASGKTYNEQFF.

The chain couples TRBV6-1 to TRBJ2-3, with 8 bases fitting TRBD2. J gave up 0 bases and V 6 bases, and 11 bases lay outside the gene matches. The CDR3 has 17 amino acids. Germline CDR1 and CDR2: MNHNS and SASEGT. The DNA of the CDR3 is TGTGCCAGCAGCAAACGGGGGGGATGGGGTAGCACAGATACGCAGTATTTT. Translated, it gives CASSKRGGWGSTDTQYF.

In its sample, this clonotype was seen a few times. The CDR3 region is CASSQTAGGWTGELFF. CDR3 in DNA: TGTGCCAGCAGCCAAACAGCGGGAGGGTGGACCGGGGAGCTGTTTTTT. The chain is built from TRBV14 and TRBJ2-2; the match to TRBD2 covers 10 bases. V was clipped by 2 bases and J by 5 bases; unmatched bases: 5. The germline V gene encodes CDR1 SGHDN and CDR2 FVKESK. The CDR3 sequence is 16 residues long.

V and J are TRBV5-4 and TRBJ2-2; D not certain. V shed 0 bases and J shed 6 bases, with 9 bases lying between them. This CDR3 spans 14 amino acids. The germline CDR1 and CDR2 sequences are SGHNT and YYREEE (reference sequence). The CDR3 DNA is TGTGCCAGCAGCTTGGCCGGGTCCTCCGGGGAGCTGTTTTTT. Translating it yields CASSLAGSSGELFF.

This clonotype was detected once. Being one base from a much bigger clone, this may be a read error. The chain recombines TRBV27 with TRBJ2-1, with 11 bases identical to TRBD1. With V trimmed by 5 bases and J by 6 bases, 15 bases remained unmatched. CDR3 length: 18 residues. Germline V gene lookup returns CDR1 MNHEY and CDR2 SMNVEV (reference sequence). CDR3 region: CASSHNPRDRGFRNEQFF. The CDR3 DNA follows: TGTGCCAGCAGTCACAACCCCCGGGACAGGGGGTTTCGCAATGAGCAGTTCTTC.

This sequence joins TRBV10-3 and TRBJ2-3; D perhaps matches TRBD1 (5 bases). V was trimmed by 6 bases and J by 4 bases, leaving 11 bases between them. CDR3 length: 13 amino acids. In germline, CDR1 is ENHRY, CDR2 SYGVKD. For the CDR3, the DNA is TGTGCCATCAGAGGCCAGGGCGCAGATACGCAGTATTTT. It translates to CAIRGQGADTQYF.

There are many counts of this clonotype. The chain employs TRBV30 and TRBJ1-1; perhaps TRBD1 as D (6 bases). Trimming took 1 base from V and 6 from J, leaving 12 bases between them. The germline V gene has CDR1 GTSNPN and CDR2 SVGIG (reference sequence). The CDR3 is 13 residues long. CDR3 nucleotides: TGTGCCTGGAGTGAGACAGGACGGTCTGAAGCTTTCTTT. Residues: CAWSETGRSEAFF.

In its sample, this clonotype ranks as medium-sized. This chain uses TRBV28 with TRBJ2-7, with 7 bases matching TRBD1. Germline CDR1 and CDR2: MDHEN and SYDVKM. V lost 6 bases to trimming and J lost 5 bases; unmatched junction nucleotides: 7. This CDR3 is 13 amino acids long. This CDR3 reads CASRATGNDEQYF. Written as DNA, the CDR3 is TGTGCCAGCAGAGCGACAGGGAACGACGAGCAGTACTTC.

A note on this clonotype: A read error may explain this, as a much larger clone is one base away. This rearrangement joins TRBV2 to TRBJ2-7; D not certain. CDR1 is SNHLY, CDR2 FYNNEI, per germline. The CDR3 runs 13 residues. Here the CDR3 DNA reads TGTGCCAGCAGTTCGGACGGATCCTACGAGCAGCACTTC. This sequence encodes CASSSDGSYEQHF.

At least ten counts were recorded for this clonotype. J is TRBJ2-7 and V is TRBV27; tentatively, D is TRBD2 (6 bases). V lost 2 bases, J lost 1 base, and 18 bases lay in between. The CDR3 runs to 17 residues. Germline lookup yields CDR1 MNHEY and CDR2 SMNVEV (reference sequence). The CDR3 reads CASSLRSGPGGSYEQYF. The CDR3 DNA sequence: TGTGCCAGCAGTTTACGCAGCGGGCCTGGGGGGTCCTACGAGCAGTACTTC.

This clonotype was observed a few times. The chain carries TRBV15 and TRBJ1-1; D is unclear. V shed 1 base and J shed 3 bases, with 6 bases lying between them. CDR1 is LNHNV, CDR2 YYDKDF, per germline (reference sequence). This CDR3 contains 13 residues. The chain's CDR3 is CATSRGGYTEAFF. As DNA, the CDR3 is TGTGCCACCAGCAGAGGAGGGTACACTGAAGCTTTCTTT.

In regard to this clonotype: This may be a read error, as it is one base from a much larger clone. The chain combines TRBV10-2 with TRBJ1-2; possible D gene TRBD1, 6 bases. This CDR3 contains 14 residues. Germline V lookup: CDR1 WSHSY, CDR2 SAAADI. The CDR3 DNA sequence: TGCGGCAGCAGTGAGTCGAACAGGGTTTATGGCTACACCTTC. It specifies CGSSESNRVYGYTF.

This clonotype turned up a few times. This chain links TRBV9 with TRBJ2-3; D possibly corresponds to TRBD1 (6 bases). The CDR3 spans 13 residues. The germline V gene encodes CDR1 SGDLS and CDR2 YYNGEE. The ends were cut back, 4 bases at V and 4 bases at J, with 10 bases in the middle. Here the CDR3 reads CASSLQGSDTQYF. The CDR3 nucleotides read TGTGCCAGCAGCCTTCAGGGGTCAGATACGCAGTATTTT.

This clonotype was detected a few times. The junction differs from germline at one of its ends, possibly a read error. J is TRBJ2-5 and V is TRBV7-2; 8 bases line up with TRBD1. The CDR3 contains 16 residues. In germline, CDR1 is SGHTA, CDR2 FQGNSA. The CDR3 spells CASSFHGQGFLETQHF. The CDR3 DNA reads TGTGCCAGCAGCTTTCACGGACAGGGCTTCCTAGAGACCCAGCACTTC. The entire variable domain, with the rest obtained from reference TRBV7-2 and TRBJ2-5, is as follows: GAGVSQSPSNKVTEKGKDVELRCDPISGHTALYWYRQSLGQGLEFLIYFQGNSAPDKSGLPSDRFSAERTGGSVSTLTIQRTQQEDSAVYLCASSFHGQGFLETQHFGPGTRLLVL.

The rearrangement uses TRBV4-1 and TRBJ2-7; weak D call: TRBD2 (6 bases). The CDR3 is 14 residues long. Per germline, CDR1 MGHRA and CDR2 YSYEKL. Trimming shortened V by 1 base and J by 2 bases, and 9 bases separated the two germline ends. CDR3: CASSQGREPYEQYF. CDR3 sequence (DNA): TGCGCCAGCAGCCAAGGCCGGGAGCCCTACGAGCAGTACTTC.

In this sample, this clonotype turned up many times. This rearrangement joins TRBV12-3 or TRBV12-4 to TRBJ1-6, with D unresolved. Trimming removed 0 bases from V and 6 bases from J, with 6 bases in between. CDR3 length equals 14 residues. DNA for the CDR3: TGTGCCAGCAGTTTAGCAGGGAGTAATTCACCCCTCCACTTT. Amino acids: CASSLAGSNSPLHF.

V is TRBV7-2 and J is TRBJ2-2; no definite D call. The CDR3 contains 13 residues. Trimming removed 5 bases from V and 4 bases from J, with 8 bases in between. CDR1 is SGHTA and CDR2 is FQGNSA in the germline V gene. The CDR3 nucleotides read TGTGCCAGCAGCCGCTCTTTCACCGGGGAGCTGTTTTTT. Protein product: CASSRSFTGELFF.

This clonotype rates as medium-sized (0.01 to 0.1%). The V gene is TRBV11-3, the J gene TRBJ1-3; 7 positions agree with TRBD1. The germline V gene has CDR1 SGHNT and CDR2 YENEEA. V trimming: 2 bases; J trimming: 0 bases; junction bases outside the gene matches: 13. The CDR3 is 19 residues long. CDR3 amino acids: CASSLSRSSGQTSGNTIYF. CDR3 DNA sequence: TGTGCCAGCAGCTTATCTCGGTCTTCGGGACAGACCTCTGGAAACACCATATATTTT.

The chain has TRBV2 and TRBJ2-2, with D possibly TRBD2 on 5 matching bases. This CDR3 is built from 13 residues. V lost 9 bases and J 5 bases, leaving 13 bases between the germline ends. Germline lookup yields CDR1 SNHLY and CDR2 FYNNEI. The CDR3 loop reads CARSGSRTGELFF. The CDR3 DNA follows: TGTGCCAGAAGCGGTAGCAGGACCGGGGAGCTGTTTTTT. The complete variable domain, with remaining parts taken from reference TRBV2 and TRBJ2-2, reads EPEVTQTPSHQVTQMGQEVILRCVPISNHLYFYWYRQILGQKVEFLVSFYNNEISEKSEIFDDQFSVERPDGSNFTLKIRSTKLEDSAMYFCARSGSRTGELFFGEGSRLTVL.